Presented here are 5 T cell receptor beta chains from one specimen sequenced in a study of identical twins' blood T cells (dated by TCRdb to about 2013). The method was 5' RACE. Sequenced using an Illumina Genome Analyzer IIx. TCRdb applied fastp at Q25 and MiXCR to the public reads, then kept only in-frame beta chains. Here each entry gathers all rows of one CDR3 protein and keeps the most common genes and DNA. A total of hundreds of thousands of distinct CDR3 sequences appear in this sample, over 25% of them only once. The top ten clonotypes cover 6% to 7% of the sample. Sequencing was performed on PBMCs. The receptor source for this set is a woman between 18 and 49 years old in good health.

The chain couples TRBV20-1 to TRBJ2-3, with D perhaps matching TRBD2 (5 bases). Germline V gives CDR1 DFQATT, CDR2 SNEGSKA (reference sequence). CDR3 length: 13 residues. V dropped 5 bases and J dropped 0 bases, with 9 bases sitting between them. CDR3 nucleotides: TGCAGTGCTTTCCGGACTAGCACAGATACGCAGTATTTT. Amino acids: CSAFRTSTDTQYF.

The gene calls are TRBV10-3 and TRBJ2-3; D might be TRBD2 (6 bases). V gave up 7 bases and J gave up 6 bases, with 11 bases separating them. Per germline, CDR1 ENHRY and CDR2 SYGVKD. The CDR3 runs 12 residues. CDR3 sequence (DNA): TGTGCCATCACGCGGGACCACGATACGCAGTATTTT. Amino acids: CAITRDHDTQYF.

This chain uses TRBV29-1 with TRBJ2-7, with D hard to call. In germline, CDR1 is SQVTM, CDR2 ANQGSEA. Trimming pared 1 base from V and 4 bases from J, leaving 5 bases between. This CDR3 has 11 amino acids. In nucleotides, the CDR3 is TGCAGCGTTGAAGGACCTTACGAGCAGTACTTC. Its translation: CSVEGPYEQYF.

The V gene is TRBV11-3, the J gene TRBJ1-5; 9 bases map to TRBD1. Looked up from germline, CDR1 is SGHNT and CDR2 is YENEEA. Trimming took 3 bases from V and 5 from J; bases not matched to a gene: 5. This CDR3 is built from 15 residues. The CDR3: CASSLDRGGYQPQHF. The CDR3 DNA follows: TGTGCCAGCAGCTTGGACAGGGGAGGGTATCAGCCCCAGCATTTT.

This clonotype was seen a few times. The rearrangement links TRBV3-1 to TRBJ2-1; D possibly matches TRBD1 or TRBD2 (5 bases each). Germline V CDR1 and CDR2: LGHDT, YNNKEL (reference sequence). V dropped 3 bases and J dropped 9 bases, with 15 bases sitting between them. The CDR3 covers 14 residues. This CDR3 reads CASSQGPAIVEQFF. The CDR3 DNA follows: TGTGCCAGCAGCCAGGGACCAGCGATTGTTGAGCAGTTCTTC.